Below, 24 T cell receptor beta chains from the same sample are listed, as sequenced in a study of T-cell reconstitution after alpha-beta-depleted transplantation in children. Unique molecular identifiers were built into the TCRbeta library. TCRdb recomputed calls from the PCR reads with MiXCR, one row per CDR3 protein. The sample has nearly 350,000 distinct CDR3 sequences; around 15% are singletons. Sequencing used PBMCs, mostly from graft donor cells, obtained 360 days after TCRalphabeta/CD19-depleted stem cell transplant. These TCRs come from a male patient aged 2 to 10 who had a stem cell transplant for acute lymphoblastic leukemia, so the T cells may come from the graft donor.

The chain recombines TRBV18 with TRBJ1-2; D ambiguous. CDR1 and CDR2 from the germline V gene are KGHSH and LQKENI. Between the trimmed V and J ends, which lost 1 base and 2 bases, there was a span of 8 bases. The CDR3 covers 14 residues. CDR3 residues: CASSPRAENYGYTF. The CDR3 region has the DNA TGTGCCAGCTCACCACGGGCGGAGAACTATGGCTACACCTTC.

The rearrangement uses TRBV20-1 and TRBJ2-1, with 11 bases identical to TRBD2. This CDR3 has 13 residues. V dropped 5 bases and J dropped 3; count of bases not matched to a gene: 0. Germline CDR1 DFQATT, CDR2 SNEGSKA (reference sequence). CDR3 sequence: CSALAGGYNEQFF. The CDR3, as DNA: TGCAGTGCTCTAGCGGGAGGCTACAATGAGCAGTTCTTC.

This clonotype came up a few times. V usage is TRBV4-1 and J usage is TRBJ2-4, with 12 positions matching TRBD2. The germline CDR1 and CDR2 sequences are MGHRA and YSYEKL. J was trimmed by 9 bases and V by 0 bases; bases with no gene match: 12. The CDR3 has 18 amino acids. The CDR3 DNA follows: TGCGCCAGCAGCCAAGAAATTTGGACTAGCGGGACCAACGTCATTCAGTACTTC. It encodes CASSQEIWTSGTNVIQYF.

The chain combines TRBV5-6 with TRBJ1-1; no reliable D call. CDR1 and CDR2 (germline): SGHDT, YYEEEE. V gave up 4 bases and J gave up 4 bases, with 17 bases separating them. The CDR3 spans 15 residues. CDR3 DNA: TGTGCCAGCAGCCAGATGGACCTAGACCCCACTGAAGCTTTCTTT. It encodes CASSQMDLDPTEAFF.

The CDR3 DNA reads as TGTGCCAGCAGCGTAGGAGCGGCGGTTAACACTGAAGCTTTCTTT. It specifies CASSVGAAVNTEAFF. The V gene is TRBV9, the J gene TRBJ1-1; D is undetermined. The CDR3 length is 15 residues. Germline V CDR1 and CDR2: SGDLS, YYNGEE. Trimming pared 0 bases from V and 2 bases from J, leaving 11 bases between.

In this sample, this clonotype turned up a few times. The chain links TRBV6-1 to TRBJ1-1, with no clear D. Trimming left V 6 bases short and J 0 bases short, with 20 bases between. The CDR3 extends over 17 amino acids. Per the germline V gene, CDR1 is MNHNS and CDR2 is SASEGT. This chain's CDR3 is CASSRSWTAGMNTEAFF. CDR3 DNA sequence: TGTGCCAGCAGCCGAAGTTGGACGGCGGGGATGAACACTGAAGCTTTCTTT.

This clonotype was seen more than once but under ten times. V usage is TRBV7-2 and J usage is TRBJ2-7, with 8 bases fitting TRBD1. This CDR3 is built from 15 residues. CDR1 and CDR2 from the germline V gene are SGHTA and FQGNSA. The V and J ends lost 0 bases and 6 bases, in that order; junction bases with no gene match: 7. CDR3 region: CASSLAGTGPFEQYF. The CDR3 DNA is TGTGCCAGCAGCTTAGCGGGGACAGGCCCCTTCGAGCAGTACTTC.

This clonotype turned up a few times. This rearrangement joins TRBV7-2 to TRBJ2-1; TRBD1 agrees at 12 bases. Germline CDR1 SGHTA, CDR2 FQGNSA. J lost 3 bases, V lost 5 bases, and 8 bases had no gene match. The CDR3 length is 17 residues. CDR3 sequence: CASSAQGQGAGYNEQFF. The DNA of the CDR3 is TGTGCCAGCAGCGCTCAGGGACAGGGGGCGGGCTACAATGAGCAGTTCTTC.

This clonotype turned up a few times. The gene calls are TRBV19 and TRBJ2-1; the match to TRBD2 covers 9 bases. Trimming took 5 bases from V and 9 from J; bases not matched to a gene: 11. The CDR3 contains 15 residues. The germline gives CDR1 LNHDA, CDR2 SQIVND (reference sequence). The CDR3 bases are TGTGCCAGTAGTGGTGCGGGAGGGCCGTTTATTGAGCAGTTCTTC. It encodes CASSGAGGPFIEQFF.

This rearrangement joins TRBV12-3 or TRBV12-4 to TRBJ2-5, with TRBD2 matching 7 bases. V lost 6 bases, J lost 1 base, and 11 bases stayed unmatched. The CDR3 is made up of 16 amino acids. This chain's CDR3 is CASRPELADSQETQYF. CDR3 coding DNA: TGTGCCAGCAGGCCTGAGCTAGCGGATTCCCAAGAGACCCAGTACTTC.

This chain connects TRBV29-1 to TRBJ2-2; 9 bases are a match to TRBD2. CDR3 length equals 15 residues. Per germline, CDR1 SQVTM and CDR2 ANQGSEA. V dropped 5 bases and J dropped 6; count of bases not matched to a gene: 10. CDR3 region: CSVRYPAGGSGELFF. CDR3 in DNA: TGCAGCGTTCGTTATCCGGCGGGAGGGTCCGGGGAGCTGTTTTTT.

The chain uses TRBV7-9 and TRBJ2-7; maybe TRBD2 (6 bases). The CDR3 runs to 14 residues. CDR1 is SEHNR, CDR2 FQNEAQ, per germline (reference sequence). Trimming removed 5 bases at V and 3 bases at J, with 14 bases between. CDR3 protein: CASSTLEGFYEQYF. The CDR3, as DNA: TGTGCCAGCAGCACACTGGAGGGCTTCTACGAGCAGTACTTC.

This clonotype was seen a handful of times. This chain joins TRBV20-1 and TRBJ2-7; 7 nucleotides line up with TRBD1. Germline CDR1 is DFQATT and CDR2 is SNEGSKA (reference sequence). This CDR3 region has 12 residues. Unmatched junction bases numbered 2, after V lost 4 bases and J lost 2 bases. The CDR3 nucleotides read TGCAGTGCTATGGACAGGACCTACGAGCAGTACTTC. This codes for CSAMDRTYEQYF.

V gene TRBV6-1 combines with J gene TRBJ1-2; no firm D call. Germline CDR1 MNHNS, CDR2 SASEGT. This CDR3 contains 13 residues. The V and J ends lost 2 bases and 6 bases respectively, with 10 bases between them. In DNA form, the CDR3 reads TGTGCCAGCAGTGAAAGTGAGGTACATGGCTACACCTTC. This codes for CASSESEVHGYTF.

The rearrangement uses TRBV28 and TRBJ2-4; 13 bases match TRBD2. This CDR3 region has 16 residues. Germline CDR1 reads MDHEN; CDR2 reads SYDVKM. Trimming took 4 bases from V and 7 from J; bases not matched to a gene: 7. CDR3 sequence reads: CASSSTSGREQNIQYF. In DNA form, the CDR3 reads TGTGCCAGCAGTTCTACTAGCGGGAGGGAGCAGAACATTCAGTACTTC.

This clonotype was recorded a few times. The chain is built from TRBV6-1 and TRBJ2-2, with TRBD2 matching 11 bases. The ends lost 5 bases at V and 5 bases at J; junction bases unmatched: 7. The CDR3 totals 16 residues. Per germline, CDR1 MNHNS and CDR2 SASEGT. This CDR3 reads CASSLIAGGETGELFF. In DNA form, the CDR3 reads TGTGCCAGCAGTCTGATAGCGGGAGGGGAAACCGGGGAGCTGTTTTTT.

This clonotype was observed many times. CDR3 sequence: CASSYVGTGELFF. Here the CDR3 DNA reads TGTGCCAGCAGTTACGTTGGGACCGGGGAGCTGTTTTTT. The chain has TRBV6-6 and TRBJ2-2; D gene uncertain. In germline, CDR1 is MNHNY, CDR2 SVGAGI (reference sequence). V was clipped by 2 bases and J by 5 bases, with 6 bases between them. This CDR3 is 13 amino acids long.

This clonotype showed up many times. The chain uses TRBV30 and TRBJ1-5, with D hard to call. The CDR3 consists of 15 residues. Deletions cut 3 bases from V and 7 bases from J, with 19 bases between. The germline V gene has CDR1 GTSNPN and CDR2 SVGIG (reference sequence). The CDR3 is CAWSAHGGGAQPQHF. The CDR3 DNA reads as TGTGCCTGGAGCGCCCACGGCGGCGGAGCGCAGCCCCAGCATTTT.

The V gene is TRBV4-3, the J gene TRBJ1-4, with 9 bases that match TRBD1. The CDR3 loop spans 14 amino acids. Germline values: CDR1 LGHNA, CDR2 YSLEER. The J segment lost 8 bases and the V segment lost 3 bases, leaving 4 bases of the junction unmatched. The DNA for the CDR3 is TGCGCCAGCAGCCAGATCGGGACAGGGGAAAAACTGTTTTTT. It translates to CASSQIGTGEKLFF.

Only a few counts were recorded for this clonotype. The chain employs TRBV2 and TRBJ2-1; 11 positions agree with TRBD2. V lost 11 bases to trimming and J lost 6 bases; unmatched junction nucleotides: 12. The CDR3 is 15 amino acids. Germline loops: CDR1 SNHLY, CDR2 FYNNEI. The CDR3 region has the DNA TGTGCCTCTGAGCAGGTTAGCGGGAGGGCCAATGAGCAGTTCTTC. Amino acid sequence: CASEQVSGRANEQFF.

A few counts support this clonotype. This CDR3 reads CASSQGRGQGTSGANVLTF. The CDR3 DNA reads TGTGCCAGCAGCCAAGGTAGGGGCCAAGGCACTAGTGGGGCCAACGTCCTGACTTTC. The chain is built from TRBV3-1 and TRBJ2-6; D is tentatively TRBD1 or TRBD2 (5 bases each). The V end was cut by 1 base, the J end by 3 bases, with 19 bases between. Germline CDR1 reads LGHDT; CDR2 reads YNNKEL (reference sequence). CDR3 length: 19 amino acids. Filled out from reference TRBV3-1 and TRBJ2-6, the complete variable domain reads DTAVSQTPKYLVTQMGNDKSIKCEQNLGHDTMYWYKQDSKKFLKIMFSYNNKELIINETVPNRFSPKSPDKAHLNLHINSLELGDSAVYFCASSQGRGQGTSGANVLTFGAGSRLTVL.

This clonotype was found a few times. The rearrangement uses TRBV25-1 and TRBJ2-5; D may be TRBD2 (6 bases). The germline V gene has CDR1 MGHDK and CDR2 SYGVNS. Trimming pared 2 bases from V and 4 bases from J, leaving 11 bases between. This CDR3 contains 14 residues. In DNA form, the CDR3 reads TGTGCCAGCAGTGAAAACCTGGGAGGAGAGACCCAGTACTTC. As protein: CASSENLGGETQYF.

This chain links TRBV20-1 with TRBJ2-7; 8 bases line up with TRBD2. This CDR3 contains 17 residues. CDR1 is DFQATT, CDR2 SNEGSKA, per germline (reference sequence). Trimming took 6 bases from V and 3 from J; bases not matched to a gene: 19. The CDR3, as DNA: TGCAGTGCGCTGGGGGGGGTGTGGACTAGCACCATCTACGAGCAGTACTTC. This gives the protein CSALGGVWTSTIYEQYF.

This clonotype was picked up a small number of times. The chain joins TRBV7-9 to TRBJ2-2; 9 nucleotides agree with TRBD1. With V trimmed by 5 bases and J by 6 bases, 7 bases remained unmatched. Germline V gene data show CDR1 as SEHNR and CDR2 as FQNEAQ (reference sequence). This CDR3 is 15 amino acids long. CDR3 coding DNA: TGTGCCAGCAGCCCAACAGGGGGCCTCGCCGGGGAGCTGTTTTTT. This codes for CASSPTGGLAGELFF. Filled out from reference TRBV7-9 and TRBJ2-2, the complete variable domain reads DTGVSQNPRHKITKRGQNVTFRCDPISEHNRLYWYRQTLGQGPEFLTYFQNEAQLEKSRLLSDRFSAERPKGSFSTLEIQRTEQGDSAMYLCASSPTGGLAGELFFGEGSRLTVL.